This T cell receptor beta chain was captured in a study of early T cells in non-severe SARS-CoV-2 infection. TCRdb reprocessed the 5' RACE reads with MiXCR, giving one entry per CDR3 protein. The sample gives some 56,000 distinct CDR3 sequences, about 15% of which show up once; 4.1% is in the top ten. The V gene lost 11 bases and the J gene lost 6 bases, with 11 bases spanning the gap. The CDR3 is made up of 10 amino acids. Germline CDR1 reads SNHLY; CDR2 reads FYNNEI. This clonotype occurred many times. The origin of this receptor is an adult who was a healthcare worker with PCR-confirmed SARS-CoV-2 infection or an uninfected control (not recorded which). The gene calls are TRBV2 and TRBJ2-7, with D unclear. Sequencing used whole blood, obtained at baseline. The chain's CDR3 is CASRRSEQYF. The CDR3 nucleotides read TGTGCCTCAAGGCGTAGCGAGCAGTACTTC.